This is a list of T cell receptor beta chains from one sample in a study of cytomegalovirus exposure and HLA in healthy donors. Assay used: immunoSEQ multiplex PCR; TCRdb lists only in-frame clones, some missing. This table holds roughly 150,000 clones, roughly 65% found once. The sample comprised PBMCs. The receptors stem from a man in his fifties or sixties in good health and CMV-seronegative. CDR3s include the opening cysteine and the closing phenylalanine or tryptophan. The D gene is left open where the match is weak. Clone size is stated in some rows and not others, as once, few, many or a class when expanded.

.	TRBV9	few	TRBJ2-2	TGTGCCAGCAGCGCCGGGGACCCCAGGGGCGGGGAGCTGTTTTTT	CASSAGDPRGGELFF
.	TRBV6-1	.	TRBJ1-5	TGTGCCAGCAGTGAGGCAGCGAGAATTCTTTATCAGCCCCAGCATTTT	CASSEAARILYQPQHF
TRBD2	TRBV30	.	TRBJ2-7	TGTGCCTGGATAGGACTAGCGGGCCGCGGGTCGTCCTACGAGCAGTACTTC	CAWIGLAGRGSSYEQYF
.	TRBV19	.	TRBJ2-1	TGTGCCAGTAGTATAAGGGCTCCAGGGCCCTCCTACAATGAGCAGTTCTTC	CASSIRAPGPSYNEQFF
.	TRBV5-4	.	TRBJ1-1	TGTGCCAGCGGCCTCAAGGGGGACACTGAAGCTTTCTTT	CASGLKGDTEAFF
.	TRBV7-3	.	TRBJ2-3	TGTGCCAGCAGCTTAACGGGGCACACAGATACGCAGTATTTT	CASSLTGHTDTQYF
TRBD2	TRBV30	few	TRBJ2-2	TGTGCCTGGACGCAAGCGGGGGCCATCGCCGGGGAGCTGTTTTTT	CAWTQAGAIAGELFF
TRBD1	TRBV4-2	few	TRBJ2-7	TGTGCCAGCAGCCAAGCCATCCACCCTCCGGGACAGACCTACGAGCAGTACTTC	CASSQAIHPPGQTYEQYF
TRBD1	TRBV7-2	.	TRBJ2-6	TGTGCCAGCGGACAGGGGGCAACTGGGGCCAACGTCCTGACTTTC	CASGQGATGANVLTF
TRBD2	TRBV7-3	few	TRBJ2-1	TGTGCCAGCAGCTTCCTTCCTCCGACTAGCGGGAGTTACAATGAGCAGTTCTTC	CASSFLPPTSGSYNEQFF
.	TRBV30	few	TRBJ2-7	TGTGCCTGGAAGAGAACCTACGAGCAGTACTTC	CAWKRTYEQYF